These 25 T cell receptor beta chains came from one sample sequenced in a study of Graves' ophthalmopathy and Graves' hyperthyroidism (dated 2018 in TCRdb). The sequencer was an Illumina HiSeq 2000. TCR beta CDR3 regions were amplified from RNA transcripts for repertoire sequencing. HTBI primers and the Qiagen OneStep RT-PCR kit were used in a first-round RT-PCR, which was followed by a second-round multiplex PCR, size selection and purification. The raw public data were reprocessed by TCRdb itself: fastp quality trimming at Q25, MiXCR clonotype calling, in-frame beta chains only. Under each unique CDR3 protein, matching rows form one entry showing the most common genes and DNA. Recorded for this sample are about 150,000 distinct CDR3 sequences; approximately 40% of them occurred a single time. The ten largest clonotypes hold approximately 5.5% of the sample. Sequenced material: peripheral blood. These receptors all stem from a woman in her forties with Graves' ophthalmopathy. Donor details come from another sample of the same person, matched by shared clones.

This clonotype was picked up many times. The CDR3 bases are TGTGCCAGCAGTCTCCCCGTCTCCGGGGACAAAAACATTCAGTACTTC. This encodes CASSLPVSGDKNIQYF. The chain is built from TRBV6-5 and TRBJ2-4; D may be TRBD2 (5 bases). The CDR3 sequence is 16 residues long. Trimming pared 5 bases from V and 3 bases from J, leaving 17 bases between. CDR1 is MNHEY, CDR2 SVGAGI, per germline.

This clonotype has more than one count but fewer than ten. This chain's CDR3 is CASSYSTGEQYF. The CDR3 DNA follows: TGTGCCAGCAGTTACTCAACAGGGGAGCAGTACTTC. This sequence joins TRBV6-2 or TRBV6-3 and TRBJ2-7; the D gene is possibly TRBD1 (6 bases). CDR1 and CDR2 (germline): MNHEY, SVGEGT. V was shortened by 0 bases and J by 7 bases, with 7 bases between the two germline ends. This CDR3 is 12 amino acids long.

This rearrangement joins TRBV11-2 to TRBJ2-7, with TRBD2 matching over 9 bases. The trim removed 1 base at V and 1 base at J, leaving 5 bases unmatched. This CDR3 contains 16 residues. Germline CDR1 reads SGHAT; CDR2 reads FQNNGV. The CDR3: CASSLGAGGNSYEQYF. The CDR3 coding sequence is TGTGCCAGCAGCTTAGGAGCGGGAGGCAATTCCTACGAGCAGTACTTC.

This clonotype was observed at least ten times. This chain links TRBV24-1 with TRBJ2-5; 8 nucleotides agree with TRBD1. Trimming at V came to 9 bases and at J to 1 base, leaving 9 bases not matched to a gene. Germline V gene sequence: CDR1 KGHDR, CDR2 SFDVKD. The CDR3 extends over 15 amino acids. The CDR3 nucleotides read TGTGCCACCTCGGACAGGGTTTGGGGCCAAGAGACCCAGTACTTC. This translates into CATSDRVWGQETQYF.

This clonotype showed up many times. This sequence joins TRBV20-1 and TRBJ2-7, with 7 bases lining up with TRBD2. There are 12 residues in the CDR3. Germline CDR1 is DFQATT and CDR2 is SNEGSKA (reference sequence). Trimming cost V 4 bases and J 2 bases; bases outside gene matches: 2. DNA for the CDR3: TGCAGTGCTACGGGGGGACCCTACGAGCAGTACTTC. Encoded protein: CSATGGPYEQYF.

The CDR3 coding sequence is TGTGCCAGCAGTTCGGGGTACGGCGAGCAGTACTTC. Translated, it gives CASSSGYGEQYF. The chain links TRBV12-3 or TRBV12-4 to TRBJ2-7; tentative D call: TRBD2 (5 bases). This CDR3 spans 12 amino acids. Trimming took 4 bases from V and 6 from J, leaving 10 bases between them.

The chain joins TRBV20-1 to TRBJ2-7; D remains ambiguous. CDR1 is DFQATT, CDR2 SNEGSKA, per germline (reference sequence). V lost 6 bases, J lost 3 bases, and 12 bases lay in between. This CDR3 is 12 amino acids long. DNA for the CDR3: TGCAGTGCGACCCGTGGGGACTACGAGCAGTACTTC. The encoded protein is CSATRGDYEQYF.

In its sample, this clonotype was seen many times. The chain is built from TRBV12-3 or TRBV12-4 and TRBJ1-2, with unresolved D. V was cut by 5 bases and J by 2 bases, with 9 bases left in between. The length of the CDR3 is 13 residues. This CDR3 is CASSTQENYGYTF. The CDR3 nucleotides are TGTGCCAGCAGTACCCAGGAGAACTATGGCTACACCTTC.

This clonotype was found many times. The genes are TRBV9 and TRBJ1-1, with 7 positions matching TRBD1. Looked up from germline, CDR1 is SGDLS and CDR2 is YYNGEE. The CDR3 is 15 amino acids. V lost 0 bases to trimming and J lost 3 bases; unmatched junction nucleotides: 5. As DNA, the CDR3 is TGTGCCAGCAGCGTAGAAGGGGGCGCGGACACTGAAGCTTTCTTT. It specifies CASSVEGGADTEAFF.

This clonotype was detected many times. The chain is built from TRBV5-6 and TRBJ1-2, with D possibly TRBD1 on 6 matching bases. CDR1 SGHDT and CDR2 YYEEEE come from the germline V gene. V lost 0 bases, J lost 8 bases, and 8 bases lay in between. The CDR3 is 12 amino acids. CDR3 DNA: TGTGCCAGCAGCTTGGCACAGGGCGGCTACACCTTC. It yields the protein CASSLAQGGYTF.

In its sample, this clonotype was seen many times. The chain carries TRBV30 and TRBJ2-7, with D possibly matching TRBD1 (6 bases). The CDR3 loop spans 11 amino acids. Trimming shortened V by 4 bases and J by 4 bases, and 8 bases separated the two germline ends. Germline V gene sequence: CDR1 GTSNPN, CDR2 SVGIG (reference sequence). The CDR3 protein is CAWKQGYEQYF. The CDR3 bases are TGTGCCTGGAAGCAGGGGTACGAGCAGTACTTC.

The V call is TRBV9, the J call TRBJ2-5, with D uncertain. Germline CDR1 and CDR2: SGDLS and YYNGEE. V was shortened by 4 bases and J by 1 base, with 11 bases between the two germline ends. CDR3 length equals 14 residues. CDR3 sequence reads: CASSSGPSQETQYF. Written as DNA, the CDR3 is TGTGCCAGCAGCAGTGGACCCAGCCAAGAGACCCAGTACTTC.

This clonotype was seen many times. J is TRBJ1-5 and V is TRBV27; unclear D gene. Trimming took off 9 bases at V and 2 bases at J, with 8 bases between the two ends. The germline V gene has CDR1 MNHEY and CDR2 SMNVEV (reference sequence). The CDR3 contains 12 residues. The CDR3 sequence is CASRERNQPQHF. The DNA of the CDR3 is TGTGCCAGTAGGGAGCGCAATCAGCCCCAGCATTTT.

This clonotype was counted only a few times. One junction end disagrees with the germline gene, perhaps due to a read error. The rearrangement links TRBV18 to TRBJ2-7; 7 bases align to TRBD1. Germline CDR1 and CDR2: KGHSH and LQKENI. The CDR3 is 14 amino acids. In DNA, the CDR3 is TGTGCCAGCTCCTTGGACAGGCAAACCTACGGGCAGTACTTC. Its translation is CASSLDRQTYGQYF. Filled out from reference TRBV18 and TRBJ2-7, the complete variable domain reads NAGVMQNPRHLVRRRGQEARLRCSPMKGHSHVYWYRQLPEEGLKFMVYLQKENIIDESGMPKERFSAEFPKEGPSILRIQQVVRGDSAAYFCASSLDRQTYGQYFGPGTRLTVT.

This clonotype was seen many times. The chain has TRBV5-1 and TRBJ1-1, with TRBD1 as a possible D gene (6 bases). Germline values: CDR1 SGHRS, CDR2 YFSETQ. V was pared by 4 bases and J by 1 base, with 11 bases between. The length of the CDR3 is 14 residues. The CDR3 nucleotides read TGCGCCAGCAGCAATCAAGGGGGGAACACTGAAGCTTTCTTT. It specifies CASSNQGGNTEAFF.

The V call is TRBV12-3 or TRBV12-4, the J call TRBJ2-7, with 10 bases fitting TRBD1. The V gene end was trimmed by 7 bases and the J gene end by 1 base; junction bases not matched to a gene: 10. This CDR3 comprises 16 residues. The CDR3 bases are TGTGCCAGCACCAAACCGAGGACAGGGGGGTCCTACGAGCAGTACTTC. Translating it yields CASTKPRTGGSYEQYF.

The genes are TRBV15 and TRBJ1-1; TRBD1 agrees at 7 bases. V was clipped by 7 bases and J by 1 base; unmatched bases: 9. The germline CDR1 and CDR2 sequences are LNHNV and YYDKDF (reference sequence). The CDR3 is made up of 15 amino acids. CDR3 bases: TGTGCCACCAACAAGGAGGGGGCGCCGAACACTGAAGCTTTCTTT. The encoded protein is CATNKEGAPNTEAFF.

This clonotype has a count of ten or more. V usage is TRBV29-1 and J usage is TRBJ2-7; TRBD2 matches 9 bases. Germline assignment: CDR1 SQVTM and CDR2 ANQGSEA. V shed 0 bases, J shed 5 bases, and the junction held 8 bases outside the gene matches. The CDR3 runs 15 residues. The CDR3 loop is CSVEEARGGMDEQYF. In DNA form, the CDR3 reads TGCAGCGTTGAAGAAGCGCGGGGGGGCATGGACGAGCAGTACTTC.

Many counts were recorded for this clonotype. V and J are TRBV7-8 and TRBJ1-6, with a weak D call TRBD1 (6 bases). V was shortened by 5 bases and J by 10 bases, with 15 bases between the two germline ends. This CDR3 region has 14 residues. The germline CDR1 and CDR2 sequences are SGHVS and FQNEAQ. CDR3 DNA sequence: TGTGCCAGCAGCCTTAGGACAGTGCAATCACCCCTCCACTTT. Translating gives CASSLRTVQSPLHF.

This clonotype turned up a few times. CDR3 sequence (DNA): TGTGCCAGCAGCTTAGCTGGGGGCTTGGAGACCCAGTACTTC. Translating it yields CASSLAGGLETQYF. This chain uses TRBV7-2 with TRBJ2-5; D may be TRBD1 (6 bases). The germline V gene encodes CDR1 SGHTA and CDR2 FQGNSA. The CDR3 consists of 14 residues. V was trimmed by 0 bases and J by 5 bases, leaving 10 bases between them.

This clonotype showed up many times. The chain links TRBV12-3 or TRBV12-4 to TRBJ2-7; D may correspond to TRBD1 or TRBD2 (5 bases each). V lost 5 bases and J 6 bases, leaving 11 bases between the germline ends. The CDR3 is made up of 12 amino acids. CDR3 DNA: TGTGCCAGCAGTAAGCAGGGACCCGAGCAGTACTTC. It is translated as CASSKQGPEQYF.

This clonotype was counted at least ten times. V usage is TRBV6-5 and J usage is TRBJ2-5; the match to TRBD2 covers 7 bases. V lost 10 bases, J lost 2 bases, and 10 bases stayed unmatched. This CDR3 is built from 14 residues. The germline V gene encodes CDR1 MNHEY and CDR2 SVGAGI. The CDR3 loop is CAITSKGLQETQYF. CDR3 coding DNA: TGTGCCATCACCTCCAAGGGACTACAAGAGACCCAGTACTTC.

This clonotype was seen repeatedly, ten times or more. V and J are TRBV24-1 and TRBJ2-5; tentatively, D is TRBD2 (5 bases). The CDR3 runs to 13 residues. Germline V gene lookup returns CDR1 KGHDR and CDR2 SFDVKD. V lost 2 bases, J lost 2 bases, and 5 bases lay in between. CDR3 in DNA: TGTGCCACCAGTGATTGGGAGCAAGAGACCCAGTACTTC. Amino acid sequence: CATSDWEQETQYF.

This clonotype showed up many times. V and J are TRBV19 and TRBJ2-2; TRBD1 matches at 8 bases. This CDR3 is 15 amino acids long. CDR1 LNHDA and CDR2 SQIVND come from the germline V gene (reference sequence). V shed 5 bases, J shed 4 bases, and the junction held 6 bases outside the gene matches. The CDR3 sequence is CASSQTGEVTGELFF. The CDR3 DNA sequence: TGTGCCAGTAGTCAGACAGGGGAAGTCACCGGGGAGCTGTTTTTT.

The chain links TRBV10-3 to TRBJ2-7, with TRBD2 matching over 10 bases. The CDR3 runs to 15 residues. CDR1 and CDR2 (germline): ENHRY, SYGVKD. J lost 2 bases, V lost 10 bases, and 11 bases had no gene match. CDR3 loop: CATTSGTPFAYEQYF. CDR3 in DNA: TGTGCCACTACTAGCGGGACCCCTTTTGCCTACGAGCAGTACTTC.